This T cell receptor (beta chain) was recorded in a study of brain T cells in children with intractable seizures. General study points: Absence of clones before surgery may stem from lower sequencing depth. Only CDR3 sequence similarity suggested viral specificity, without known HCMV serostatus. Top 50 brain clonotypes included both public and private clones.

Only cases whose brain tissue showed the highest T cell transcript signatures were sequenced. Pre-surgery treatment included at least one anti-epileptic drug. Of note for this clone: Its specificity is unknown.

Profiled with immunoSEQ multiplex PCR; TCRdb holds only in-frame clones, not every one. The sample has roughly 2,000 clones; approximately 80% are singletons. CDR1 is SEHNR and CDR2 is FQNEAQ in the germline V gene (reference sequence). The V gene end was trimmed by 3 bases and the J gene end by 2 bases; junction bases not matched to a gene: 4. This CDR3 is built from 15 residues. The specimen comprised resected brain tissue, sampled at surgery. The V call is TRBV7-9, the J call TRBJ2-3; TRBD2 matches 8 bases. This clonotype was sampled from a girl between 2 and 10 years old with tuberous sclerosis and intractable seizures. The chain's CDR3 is CASSFGGGTTDTQYF. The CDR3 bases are TGTGCCAGCAGCTTCGGCGGGGGGACCACAGATACGCAGTATTTT.